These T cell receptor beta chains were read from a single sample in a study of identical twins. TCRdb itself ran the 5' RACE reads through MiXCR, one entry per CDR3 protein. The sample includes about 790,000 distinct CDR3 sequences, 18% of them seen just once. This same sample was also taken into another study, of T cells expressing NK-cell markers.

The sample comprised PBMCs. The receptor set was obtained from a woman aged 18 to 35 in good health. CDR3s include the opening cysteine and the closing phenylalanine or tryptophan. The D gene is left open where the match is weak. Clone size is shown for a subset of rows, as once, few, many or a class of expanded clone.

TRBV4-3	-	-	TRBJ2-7	TGCGCCAGCAGCCCAGAACAGGGGCGGGGTGAGCAGTACTTC	CASSPEQGRGEQYF
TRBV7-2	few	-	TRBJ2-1	TGTGCCAGCAGCTTAGTGCGCTTCCCAAATGAGCAGTTCTTC	CASSLVRFPNEQFF
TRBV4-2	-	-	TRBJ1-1	TGTGCCAGCAGCCAAGAAGGTTGGCTAGTGACTGAAGCTTTCTTT	CASSQEGWLVTEAFF
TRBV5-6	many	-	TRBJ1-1	TGTGCCAGCAGCTCCCTAGGGGGAACCGGGGACACTGAAGCTTTCTTT	CASSSLGGTGDTEAFF
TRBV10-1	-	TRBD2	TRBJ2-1	TGCGCCAGCAGTGCCGACCCGGGACTAGCGGGGAGCAATGAGCAGTTCTTC	CASSADPGLAGSNEQFF
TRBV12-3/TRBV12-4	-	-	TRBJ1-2	TGTGCCAGCAGTTTTGAAGGGTGGGGCTACACCTTC	CASSFEGWGYTF
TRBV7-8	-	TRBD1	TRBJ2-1	TGTGCCAGCAGCTTAGGGATCGGGACAGGGGCGGGTGAGCAGTTCTTC	CASSLGIGTGAGEQFF
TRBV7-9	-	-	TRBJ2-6	TGTGCCAGCAGCCCCGCTTTGATTTCCTCTGGGGCCAACGTCCTGACTTTC	CASSPALISSGANVLTF
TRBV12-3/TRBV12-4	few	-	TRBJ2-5	TGTGCCAGCACCCTGAACAGGAGAGAGACCCAGTACTTC	CASTLNRRETQYF
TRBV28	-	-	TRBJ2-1	TGTGCCAGCAGTGCCCTTCACGGGCTTCGCTCCTACAATGAGCAGTTCTTC	CASSALHGLRSYNEQFF
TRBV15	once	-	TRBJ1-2	TGTGCCACCAGCAGAGATTCAGGCTATGGCTACACCTTC	CATSRDSGYGYTF
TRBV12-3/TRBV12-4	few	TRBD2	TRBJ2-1	TGTGCCAGCAGTCCCGCAAGCGGGGGATACAATGAGCAGTTCTTC	CASSPASGGYNEQFF
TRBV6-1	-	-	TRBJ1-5	TGTGCCAGCAGATCAGGGAATAGCCAGCCCCAGCATTTT	CASRSGNSQPQHF
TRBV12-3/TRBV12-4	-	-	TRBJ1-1	TGTGCCAGCAGCATGTACACTGAAGCTTTCTTT	CASSMYTEAFF
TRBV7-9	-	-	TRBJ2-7	TGTGCCAGCAGCCGGTGGTCAAACCCAGGGGAGCAGTACTTC	CASSRWSNPGEQYF
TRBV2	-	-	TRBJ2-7	TGTGCCAGCAGTGTTGGGGCAGGTAACTACGAGCAGTACTTC	CASSVGAGNYEQYF
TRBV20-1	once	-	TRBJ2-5	TGCAGTGCTCCCCTAACCCAGGGAGGGACCCAGTACTTC	CSAPLTQGGTQYF
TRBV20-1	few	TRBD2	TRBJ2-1	TGCAGTGCTAGAAAGGCGGGAGATTTCAATGAGCAGTTCTTC	CSARKAGDFNEQFF
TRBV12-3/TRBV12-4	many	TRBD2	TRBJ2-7	TGTGCCAGCAGTTCACCCTTCCTAGCGGGACACTACGAGCAGTACTTC	CASSSPFLAGHYEQYF
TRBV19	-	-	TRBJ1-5	TGTGCCAGTAGCCGCCGGGCAGGGGAGAGCAATCAGCCCCAGCATTTT	CASSRRAGESNQPQHF
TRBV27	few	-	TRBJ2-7	TGTGCCAGCAGTTTAAACGGCGATAACTACGAGCAGTACTTC	CASSLNGDNYEQYF
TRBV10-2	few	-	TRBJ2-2	TGCGCCAGCAGTGAGCCCTCTAACACCGGGGAGCTGTTTTTT	CASSEPSNTGELFF
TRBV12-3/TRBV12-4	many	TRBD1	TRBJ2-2	TGTGCCAGCAGTCCCACAGGGGCGACCGGGGAGCTGTTTTTT	CASSPTGATGELFF
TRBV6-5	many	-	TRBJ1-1	TGTGCCAGCAGTCCAGGCGGAGAAGCTTTCTTT	CASSPGGEAFF
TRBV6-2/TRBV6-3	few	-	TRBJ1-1	TGTGCCAGCAGTTACTCGATAACGCCTTTCTTT	CASSYSITPFF
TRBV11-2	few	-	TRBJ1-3	TGTGCCAGCAGCCCTTGGGAAAACACCATATATTTT	CASSPWENTIYF
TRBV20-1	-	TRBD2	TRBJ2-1	TGCAGTGCCCCCGGGACTAGTAACAGCAATGAGCAGTTCTTC	CSAPGTSNSNEQFF
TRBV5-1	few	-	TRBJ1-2	TGCGCCAGCAGCTTGTTACGGGCAGACAATGGCTACACCTTC	CASSLLRADNGYTF
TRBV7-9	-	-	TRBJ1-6	TGTGCCAGCAGCGCCTACAGGGAAGGGAATTCACCCCTCCACTTT	CASSAYREGNSPLHF
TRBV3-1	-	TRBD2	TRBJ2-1	TGTGCCAGCAGCCTATATACGGGAGGTGAGCAGTTCTTC	CASSLYTGGEQFF
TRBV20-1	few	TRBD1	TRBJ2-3	TGCAGTGCTAGTTCCCCGGGACAGGGGCCAGATACGCAGTATTTT	CSASSPGQGPDTQYF
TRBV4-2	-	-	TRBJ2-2	TGTGCCAGCAGCCAAGCCCGGGCAGGGGAGCTGTTTTTT	CASSQARAGELFF
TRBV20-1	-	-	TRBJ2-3	TGCAGTGCTAGACCCAAACAGACCTTCGCAGATACGCAGTATTTT	CSARPKQTFADTQYF
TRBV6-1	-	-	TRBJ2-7	TGTGCCAGCTTTAGGACGAACTACGAGCAGTACTTC	CASFRTNYEQYF
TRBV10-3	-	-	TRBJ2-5	TGTGCCATCGGTGTCACTCAAGAGACCCAGTACTTC	CAIGVTQETQYF
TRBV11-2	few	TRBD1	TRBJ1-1	TGTGCCAGCAGCTTAGAGGCGACAGGGGGGGTTGAGAACACTGAAGCTTTCTTT	CASSLEATGGVENTEAFF
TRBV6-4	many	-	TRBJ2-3	TGTGCCAGCAGTGACAGAAACGAGACAGATACGCAGTATTTT	CASSDRNETDTQYF
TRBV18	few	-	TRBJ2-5	TGTGCCAGCTCTCCTGGCCCTCCAGGGACCCAGTACTTC	CASSPGPPGTQYF
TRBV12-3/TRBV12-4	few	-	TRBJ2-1	TGTGCCAGCAGTTTTTTAGCCGAGAATGAGCAGTTCTTC	CASSFLAENEQFF
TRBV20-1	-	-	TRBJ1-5	TGCAGTGCTCGACGGGGGGGAAAAGGTCAGCCCCAGCATTTT	CSARRGGKGQPQHF
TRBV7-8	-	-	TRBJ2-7	TGTGCCAGCAGTCACACGGGGTACTACGAGCAGTACTTC	CASSHTGYYEQYF
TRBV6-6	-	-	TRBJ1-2	TGTGCCAGCAGCAGAACAGATAACTATGGCTACACCTTC	CASSRTDNYGYTF
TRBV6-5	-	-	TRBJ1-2	TGTGCCAGCAGTTACGGGGGGCCCTATGGCTACACCTTC	CASSYGGPYGYTF
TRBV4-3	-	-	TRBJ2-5	TGCGCCAGCAGCCAAGAAATGGTACAGGGAGAGACCCAGTACTTC	CASSQEMVQGETQYF
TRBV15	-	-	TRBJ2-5	TGTGCCACCAGCAGTAAGGGGGGAGAAGAGACCCAGTACTTC	CATSSKGGEETQYF
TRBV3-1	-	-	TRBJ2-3	TGTGCCATCAGCCCAGAAACCAGACCCGTCTATGACACAGATACGCAGTATTTT	CAISPETRPVYDTDTQYF
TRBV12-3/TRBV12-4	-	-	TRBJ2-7	TGTGCCAGCAACGGGCCTAGCTCCTACGAGCAGTACTTC	CASNGPSSYEQYF
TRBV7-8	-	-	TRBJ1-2	TGTGCCAGCAGCCCCGGGACGTTCAACTATGGCTACACCTTC	CASSPGTFNYGYTF
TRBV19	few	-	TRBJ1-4	TGTGCCAGTAGTGCTGCAGGAGCAACTAATGAAAAACTGTTTTTT	CASSAAGATNEKLFF
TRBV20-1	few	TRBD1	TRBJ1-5	TGCAGTGCTAGCAATCCCCAGGGGGGAAATCAGCCCCAGCATTTT	CSASNPQGGNQPQHF